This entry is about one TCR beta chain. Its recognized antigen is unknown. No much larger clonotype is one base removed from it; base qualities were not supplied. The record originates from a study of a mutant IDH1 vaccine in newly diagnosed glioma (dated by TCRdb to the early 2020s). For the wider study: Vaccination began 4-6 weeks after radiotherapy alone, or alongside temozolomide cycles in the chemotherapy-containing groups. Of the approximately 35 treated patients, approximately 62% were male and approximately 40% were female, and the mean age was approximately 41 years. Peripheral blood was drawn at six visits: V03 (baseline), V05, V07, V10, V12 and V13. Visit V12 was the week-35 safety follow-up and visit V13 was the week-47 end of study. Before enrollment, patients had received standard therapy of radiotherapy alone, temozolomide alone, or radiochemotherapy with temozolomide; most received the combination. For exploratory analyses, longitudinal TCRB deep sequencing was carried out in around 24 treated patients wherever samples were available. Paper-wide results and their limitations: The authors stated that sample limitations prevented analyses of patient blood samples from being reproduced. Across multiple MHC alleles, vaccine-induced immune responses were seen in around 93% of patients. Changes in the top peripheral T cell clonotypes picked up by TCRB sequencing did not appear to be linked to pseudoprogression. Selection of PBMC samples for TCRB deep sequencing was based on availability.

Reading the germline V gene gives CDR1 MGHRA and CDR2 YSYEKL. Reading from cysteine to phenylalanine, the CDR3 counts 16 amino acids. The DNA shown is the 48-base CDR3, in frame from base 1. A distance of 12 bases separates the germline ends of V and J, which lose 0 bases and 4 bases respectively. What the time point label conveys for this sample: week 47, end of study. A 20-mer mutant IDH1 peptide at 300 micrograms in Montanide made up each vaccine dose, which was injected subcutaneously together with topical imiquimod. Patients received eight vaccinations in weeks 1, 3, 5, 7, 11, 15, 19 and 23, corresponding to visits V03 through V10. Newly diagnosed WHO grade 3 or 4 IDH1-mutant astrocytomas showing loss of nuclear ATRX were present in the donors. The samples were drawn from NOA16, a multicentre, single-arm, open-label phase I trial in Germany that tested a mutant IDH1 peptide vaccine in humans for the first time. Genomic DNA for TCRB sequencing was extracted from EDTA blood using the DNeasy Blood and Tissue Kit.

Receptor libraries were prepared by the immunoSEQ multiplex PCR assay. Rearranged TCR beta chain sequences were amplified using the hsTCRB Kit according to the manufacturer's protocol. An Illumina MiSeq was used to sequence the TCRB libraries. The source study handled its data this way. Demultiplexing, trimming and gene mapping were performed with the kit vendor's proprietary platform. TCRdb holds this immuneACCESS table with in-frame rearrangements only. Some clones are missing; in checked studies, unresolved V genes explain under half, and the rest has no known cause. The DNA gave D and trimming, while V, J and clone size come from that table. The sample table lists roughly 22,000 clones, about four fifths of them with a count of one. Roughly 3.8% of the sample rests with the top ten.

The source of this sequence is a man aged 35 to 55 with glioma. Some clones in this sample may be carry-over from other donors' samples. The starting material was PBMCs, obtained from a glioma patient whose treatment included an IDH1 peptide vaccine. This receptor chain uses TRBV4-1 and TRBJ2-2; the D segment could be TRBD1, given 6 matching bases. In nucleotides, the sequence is TGCGCCAGCAGCCAAGATATGGGGGCCTTCACCGGGGAGCTGTTTTTT. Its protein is CASSQDMGAFTGELFF.